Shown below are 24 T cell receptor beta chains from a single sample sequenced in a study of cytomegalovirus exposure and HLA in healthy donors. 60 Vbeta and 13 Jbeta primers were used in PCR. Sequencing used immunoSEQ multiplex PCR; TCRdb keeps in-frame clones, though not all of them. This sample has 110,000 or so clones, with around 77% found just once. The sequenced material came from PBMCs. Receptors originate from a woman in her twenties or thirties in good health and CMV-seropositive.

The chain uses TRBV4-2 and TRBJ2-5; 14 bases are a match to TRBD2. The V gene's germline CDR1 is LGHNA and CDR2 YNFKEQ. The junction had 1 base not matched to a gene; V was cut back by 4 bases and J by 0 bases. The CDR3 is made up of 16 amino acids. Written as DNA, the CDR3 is TGTGCCAGCAGCCCGGGACTAGCGGGGGACCAAGAGACCCAGTACTTC. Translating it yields CASSPGLAGDQETQYF.

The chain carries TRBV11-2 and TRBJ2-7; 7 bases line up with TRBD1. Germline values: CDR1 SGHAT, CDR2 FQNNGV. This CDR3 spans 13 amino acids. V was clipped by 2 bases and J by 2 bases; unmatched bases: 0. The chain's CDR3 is CASSLTGAYEQYF. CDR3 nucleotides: TGTGCCAGCAGCTTAACAGGGGCCTACGAGCAGTACTTC.

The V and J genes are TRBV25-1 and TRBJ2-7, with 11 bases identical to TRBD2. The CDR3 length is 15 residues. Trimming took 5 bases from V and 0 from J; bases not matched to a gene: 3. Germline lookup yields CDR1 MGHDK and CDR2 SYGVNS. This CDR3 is CASSPSGRSSYEQYF. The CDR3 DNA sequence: TGTGCCAGCAGTCCTAGCGGGAGGAGCTCCTACGAGCAGTACTTC.

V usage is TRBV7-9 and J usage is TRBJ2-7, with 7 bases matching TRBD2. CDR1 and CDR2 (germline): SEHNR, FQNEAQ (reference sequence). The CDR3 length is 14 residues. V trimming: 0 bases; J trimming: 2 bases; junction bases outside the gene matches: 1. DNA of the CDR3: TGTGCCAGCAGCTTAGCGGGGGGGACCTACGAGCAGTACTTC. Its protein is CASSLAGGTYEQYF.

As DNA, the CDR3 is TGCGCCAGCAGCTTCCTACCGGGACAGGGCACAAACAATAATCAGCCCCAGCATTTT. Its translation: CASSFLPGQGTNNNQPQHF. V usage is TRBV5-1 and J usage is TRBJ1-5; 9 nucleotides match TRBD1. Germline V gene data show CDR1 as SGHRS and CDR2 as YFSETQ. The CDR3 is 19 amino acids. J lost 4 bases, V lost 2 bases, and 16 bases had no gene match.

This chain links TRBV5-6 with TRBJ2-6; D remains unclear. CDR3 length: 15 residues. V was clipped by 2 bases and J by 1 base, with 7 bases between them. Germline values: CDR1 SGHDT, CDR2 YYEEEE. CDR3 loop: CASSLYSSGANVLTF. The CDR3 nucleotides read TGTGCCAGCAGCTTATACAGTTCTGGGGCCAACGTCCTGACTTTC.

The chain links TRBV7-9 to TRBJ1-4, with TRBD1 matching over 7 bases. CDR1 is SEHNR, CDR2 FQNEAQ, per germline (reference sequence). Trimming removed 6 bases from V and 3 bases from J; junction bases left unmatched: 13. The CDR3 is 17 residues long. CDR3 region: CASRWARGASANEKLFF. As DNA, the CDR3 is TGTGCCAGCAGGTGGGCCAGGGGGGCCTCAGCTAATGAAAAACTGTTTTTT.

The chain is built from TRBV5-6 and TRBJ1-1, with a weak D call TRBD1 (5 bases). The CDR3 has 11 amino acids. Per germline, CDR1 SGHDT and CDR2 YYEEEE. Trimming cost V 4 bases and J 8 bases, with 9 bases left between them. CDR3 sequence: CASSIQEEAFF. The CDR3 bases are TGTGCCAGCAGCATACAGGAGGAAGCTTTCTTT. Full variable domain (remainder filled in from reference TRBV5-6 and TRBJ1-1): DAGVTQSPTHLIKTRGQQVTLRCSPKSGHDTVSWYQQALGQGPQFIFQYYEEEERQRGNFPDRFSGHQFPNYSSELNVNALLLGDSALYLCASSIQEEAFFGQGTRLTVV.

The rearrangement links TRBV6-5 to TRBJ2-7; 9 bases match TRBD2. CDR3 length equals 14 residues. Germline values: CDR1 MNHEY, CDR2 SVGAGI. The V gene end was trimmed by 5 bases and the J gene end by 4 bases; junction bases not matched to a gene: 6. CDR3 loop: CASSTRLAVYEQYF. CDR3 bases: TGTGCCAGCAGTACACGACTAGCGGTGTACGAGCAGTACTTC.

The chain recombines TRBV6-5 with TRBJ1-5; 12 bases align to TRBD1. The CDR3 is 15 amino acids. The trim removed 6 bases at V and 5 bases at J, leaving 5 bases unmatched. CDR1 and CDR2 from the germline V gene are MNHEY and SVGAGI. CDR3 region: CASRLGQGAHQPQHF. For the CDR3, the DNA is TGTGCCAGCAGACTGGGACAGGGGGCACATCAGCCCCAGCATTTT.

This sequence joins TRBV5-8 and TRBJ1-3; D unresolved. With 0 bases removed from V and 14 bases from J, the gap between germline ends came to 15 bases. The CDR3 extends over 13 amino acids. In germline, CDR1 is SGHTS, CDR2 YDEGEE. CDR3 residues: CASSLAQTPTLYF. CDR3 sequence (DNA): TGTGCCAGCAGCTTGGCCCAGACACCAACCTTATATTTT.

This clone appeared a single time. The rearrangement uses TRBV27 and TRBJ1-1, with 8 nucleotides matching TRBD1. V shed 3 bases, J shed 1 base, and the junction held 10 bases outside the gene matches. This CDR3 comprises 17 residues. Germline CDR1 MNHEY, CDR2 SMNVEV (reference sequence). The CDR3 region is CASSFYPQGAENTEAFF. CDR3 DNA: TGTGCCAGCAGTTTCTACCCCCAGGGGGCGGAGAACACTGAAGCTTTCTTT.

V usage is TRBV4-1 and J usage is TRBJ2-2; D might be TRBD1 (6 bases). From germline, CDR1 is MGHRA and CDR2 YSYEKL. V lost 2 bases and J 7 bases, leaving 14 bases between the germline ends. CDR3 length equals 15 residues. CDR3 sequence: CASSQRTVEYGELFF. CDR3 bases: TGCGCCAGCAGCCAAAGGACAGTCGAGTACGGGGAGCTGTTTTTT.

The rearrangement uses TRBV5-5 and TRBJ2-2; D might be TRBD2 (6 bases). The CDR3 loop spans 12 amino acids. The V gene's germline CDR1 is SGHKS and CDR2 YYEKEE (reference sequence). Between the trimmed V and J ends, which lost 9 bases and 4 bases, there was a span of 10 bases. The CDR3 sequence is CATRETTGELFF. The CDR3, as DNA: TGTGCCACTCGGGAGACCACCGGGGAGCTGTTTTTT.

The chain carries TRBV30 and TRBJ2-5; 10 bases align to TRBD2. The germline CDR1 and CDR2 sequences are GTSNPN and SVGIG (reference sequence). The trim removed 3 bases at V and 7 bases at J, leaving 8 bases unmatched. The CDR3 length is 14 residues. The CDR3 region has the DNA TGTGCCTGGAGGCGGACTAGCGGAGTAGGGACCCAGTACTTC. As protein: CAWRRTSGVGTQYF.

In DNA, the CDR3 is TGTGCCAGCAGTAGGGAGAGAGGACTAGCGGGATCCAGCGAGCAGTACTTC. Translated: CASSRERGLAGSSEQYF. This sequence joins TRBV2 and TRBJ2-7; 12 bases align to TRBD2. The V gene's germline CDR1 is SNHLY and CDR2 FYNNEI. The CDR3 totals 17 residues. V lost 5 bases and J lost 6; bases outside the gene matches: 14.

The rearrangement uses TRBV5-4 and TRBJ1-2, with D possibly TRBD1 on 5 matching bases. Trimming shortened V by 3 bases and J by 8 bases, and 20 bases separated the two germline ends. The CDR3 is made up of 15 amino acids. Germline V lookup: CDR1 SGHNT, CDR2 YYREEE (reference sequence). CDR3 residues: CASSYPGRVGRGYTF. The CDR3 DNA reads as TGTGCCAGCAGCTATCCAGGGAGGGTTGGGAGAGGCTACACCTTC.

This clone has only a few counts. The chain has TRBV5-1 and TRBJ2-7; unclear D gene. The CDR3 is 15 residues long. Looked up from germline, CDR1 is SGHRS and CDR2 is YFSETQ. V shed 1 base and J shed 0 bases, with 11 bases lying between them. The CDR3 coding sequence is TGCGCCAGCAGCTTGACTGCCTTTACCTCCTACGAGCAGTACTTC. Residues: CASSLTAFTSYEQYF.

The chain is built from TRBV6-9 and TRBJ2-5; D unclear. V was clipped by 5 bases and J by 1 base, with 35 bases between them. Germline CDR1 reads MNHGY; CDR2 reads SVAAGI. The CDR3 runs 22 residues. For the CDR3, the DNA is TGTGCCAGCAGTCCTAACAACGCGGTCGTAGTTTCGGATGTCGGAGTCCAAGAGACCCAGTACTTC. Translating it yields CASSPNNAVVVSDVGVQETQYF.

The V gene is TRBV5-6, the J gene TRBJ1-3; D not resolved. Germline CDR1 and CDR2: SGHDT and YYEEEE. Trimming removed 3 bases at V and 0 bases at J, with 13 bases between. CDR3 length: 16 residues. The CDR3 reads CASSWAGRDSGNTIYF. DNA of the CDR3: TGTGCCAGCAGCTGGGCCGGACGGGACTCTGGAAACACCATATATTTT.

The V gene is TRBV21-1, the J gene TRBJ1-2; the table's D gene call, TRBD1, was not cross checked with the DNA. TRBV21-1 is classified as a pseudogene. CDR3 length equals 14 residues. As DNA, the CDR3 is TGTGCCAGCAGCAAAACGGGCCAGGGGGCTGGCTACACCTTC. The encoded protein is CASSKTGQGAGYTF.

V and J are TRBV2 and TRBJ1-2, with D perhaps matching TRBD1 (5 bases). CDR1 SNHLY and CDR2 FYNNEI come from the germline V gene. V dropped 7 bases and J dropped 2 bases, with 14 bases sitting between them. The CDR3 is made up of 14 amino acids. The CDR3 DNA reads TGTGCCAGCATAAATCAGAGACAGAACTATGGCTACACCTTC. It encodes CASINQRQNYGYTF.

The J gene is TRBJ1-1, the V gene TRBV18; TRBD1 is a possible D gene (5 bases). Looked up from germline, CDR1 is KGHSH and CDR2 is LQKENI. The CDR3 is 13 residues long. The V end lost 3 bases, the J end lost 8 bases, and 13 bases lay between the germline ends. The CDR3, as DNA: TGTGCCAGCTCACCTAGGACGGACATGGAAGCTTTCTTT. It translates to CASSPRTDMEAFF.

CDR3 coding DNA: TGTGCCAGCAGTGAATGGAGGACAGGCGCCTACGAGCAGTACTTC. Its translation: CASSEWRTGAYEQYF. V and J are TRBV6-1 and TRBJ2-7; 7 positions agree with TRBD1. Germline-derived CDR1 and CDR2 are MNHNS and SASEGT. V lost 2 bases to trimming and J lost 2 bases; unmatched junction nucleotides: 6. The CDR3 is 15 amino acids.